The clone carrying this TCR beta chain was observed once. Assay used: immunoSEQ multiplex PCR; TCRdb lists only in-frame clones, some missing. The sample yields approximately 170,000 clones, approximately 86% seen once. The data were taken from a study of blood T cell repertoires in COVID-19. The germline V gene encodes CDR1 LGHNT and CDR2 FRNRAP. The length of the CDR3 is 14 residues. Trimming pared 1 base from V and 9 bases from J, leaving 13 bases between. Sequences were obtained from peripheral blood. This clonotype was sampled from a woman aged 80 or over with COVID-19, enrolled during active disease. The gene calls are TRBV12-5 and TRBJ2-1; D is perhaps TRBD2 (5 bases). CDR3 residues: CASGLGLPYGEQFF. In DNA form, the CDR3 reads TGTGCTAGTGGTTTGGGACTACCTTACGGTGAGCAGTTCTTC.